This T cell receptor beta chain stems from a study of blood T cell repertoires in COVID-19. Measured with immunoSEQ multiplex PCR; TCRdb has only the in-frame clones, and not every one. Of 150,000 to 200,000 clones detected, 65% to 90% appear once; the ten largest clones hold approximately 6.8%. Trimming at V came to 3 bases and at J to 0 bases, leaving 2 bases not matched to a gene. This CDR3 has 15 amino acids. CDR1 MGHRA and CDR2 YSYEKL come from the germline V gene. The Seattle patients, enrolled during active infection, were followed longitudinally. The specimen sequenced was peripheral blood. The V gene is TRBV4-1, the J gene TRBJ1-2; TRBD1 matches 9 bases. The origin of this receptor is a woman between 35 and 50 years old with COVID-19, enrolled during active disease. The CDR3 DNA is TGCGCCAGCAGCCAGCGGGACAGGGCTAACTATGGCTACACCTTC. Encoded protein: CASSQRDRANYGYTF.